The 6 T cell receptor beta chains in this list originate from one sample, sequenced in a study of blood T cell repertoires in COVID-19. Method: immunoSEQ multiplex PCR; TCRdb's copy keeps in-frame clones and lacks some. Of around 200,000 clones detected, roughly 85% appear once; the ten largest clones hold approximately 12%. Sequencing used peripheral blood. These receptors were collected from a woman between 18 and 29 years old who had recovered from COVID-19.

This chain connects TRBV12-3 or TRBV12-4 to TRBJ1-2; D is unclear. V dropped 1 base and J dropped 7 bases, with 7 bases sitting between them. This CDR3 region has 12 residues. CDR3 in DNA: TGTGCCAGCAGTTTAGGTTTCTCTGGCTACACCTTC. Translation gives CASSLGFSGYTF.

CDR3 nucleotides: TGTGCCAGCAGCTTGGTCTACGAGGGCAATCAGCCCCAGCATTTT. Translated: CASSLVYEGNQPQHF. The V call is TRBV5-5, the J call TRBJ1-5, with D unclear. V lost 0 bases, J lost 2 bases, and 9 bases lay in between. The CDR3 has 15 amino acids. The V gene's germline CDR1 is SGHKS and CDR2 YYEKEE (reference sequence).

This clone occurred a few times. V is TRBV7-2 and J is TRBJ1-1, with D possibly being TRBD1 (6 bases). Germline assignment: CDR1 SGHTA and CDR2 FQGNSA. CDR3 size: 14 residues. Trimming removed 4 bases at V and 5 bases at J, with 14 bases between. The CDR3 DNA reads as TGTGCCAGCAGCTCCAGGGGCGGTGGAACTGAAGCTTTCTTT. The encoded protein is CASSSRGGGTEAFF.

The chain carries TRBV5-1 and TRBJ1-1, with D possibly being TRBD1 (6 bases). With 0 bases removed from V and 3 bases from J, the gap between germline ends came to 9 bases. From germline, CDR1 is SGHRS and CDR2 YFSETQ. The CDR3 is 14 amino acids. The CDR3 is CASSLEQGYTEAFF. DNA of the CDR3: TGCGCCAGCAGCTTGGAGCAGGGGTACACTGAAGCTTTCTTT.

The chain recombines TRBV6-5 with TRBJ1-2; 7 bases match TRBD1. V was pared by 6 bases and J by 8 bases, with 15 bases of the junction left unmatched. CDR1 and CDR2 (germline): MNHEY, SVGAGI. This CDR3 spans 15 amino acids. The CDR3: CASRDGTASLGGYTF. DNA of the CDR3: TGTGCCAGCAGGGACGGGACAGCCTCCCTTGGGGGCTACACCTTC.

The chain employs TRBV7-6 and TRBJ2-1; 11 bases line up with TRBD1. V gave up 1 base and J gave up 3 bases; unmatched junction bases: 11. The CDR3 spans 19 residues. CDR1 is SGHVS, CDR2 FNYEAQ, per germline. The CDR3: CASSLGWGTGGIVYNEQFF. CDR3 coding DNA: TGTGCCAGCAGCTTAGGCTGGGGGACAGGGGGAATAGTCTACAATGAGCAGTTCTTC.